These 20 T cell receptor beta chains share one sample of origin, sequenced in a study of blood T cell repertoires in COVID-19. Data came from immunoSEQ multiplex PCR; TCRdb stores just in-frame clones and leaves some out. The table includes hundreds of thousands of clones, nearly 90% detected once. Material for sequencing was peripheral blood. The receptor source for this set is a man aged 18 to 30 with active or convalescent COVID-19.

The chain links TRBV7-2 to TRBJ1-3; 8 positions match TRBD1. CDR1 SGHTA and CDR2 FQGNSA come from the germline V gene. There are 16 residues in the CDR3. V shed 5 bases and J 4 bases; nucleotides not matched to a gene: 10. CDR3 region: CASSARTGLRGNTIYF. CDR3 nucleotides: TGTGCCAGCAGCGCCCGGACAGGGCTTCGGGGAAACACCATATATTTT.

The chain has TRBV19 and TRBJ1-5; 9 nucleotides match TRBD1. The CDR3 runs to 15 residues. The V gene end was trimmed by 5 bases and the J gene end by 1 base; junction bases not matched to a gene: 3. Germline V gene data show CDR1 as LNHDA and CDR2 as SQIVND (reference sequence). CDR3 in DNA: TGTGCCAGTAGTGCAGGACAGGGGAGCAATCAGCCCCAGCATTTT. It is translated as CASSAGQGSNQPQHF.

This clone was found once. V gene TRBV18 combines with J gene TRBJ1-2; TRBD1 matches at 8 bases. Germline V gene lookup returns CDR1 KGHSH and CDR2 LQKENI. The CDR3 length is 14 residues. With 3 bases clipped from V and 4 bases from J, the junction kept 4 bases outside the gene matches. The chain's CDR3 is CASSPGTGLYGYTF. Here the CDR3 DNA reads TGTGCCAGCTCACCTGGGACAGGCCTCTATGGCTACACCTTC.

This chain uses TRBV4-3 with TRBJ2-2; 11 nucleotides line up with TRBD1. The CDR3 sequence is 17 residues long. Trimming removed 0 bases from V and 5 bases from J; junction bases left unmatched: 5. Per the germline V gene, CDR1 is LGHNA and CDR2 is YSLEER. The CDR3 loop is CASSQDSGTGGTGELFF. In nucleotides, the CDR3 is TGCGCCAGCAGCCAAGACTCCGGGACAGGGGGGACCGGGGAGCTGTTTTTT.

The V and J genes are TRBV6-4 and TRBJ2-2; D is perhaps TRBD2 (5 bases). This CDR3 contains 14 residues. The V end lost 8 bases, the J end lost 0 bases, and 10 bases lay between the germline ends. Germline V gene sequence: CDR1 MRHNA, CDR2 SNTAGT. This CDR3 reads CASSTGTNTGELFF. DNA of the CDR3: TGTGCCAGCTCAACCGGGACGAACACCGGGGAGCTGTTTTTT.

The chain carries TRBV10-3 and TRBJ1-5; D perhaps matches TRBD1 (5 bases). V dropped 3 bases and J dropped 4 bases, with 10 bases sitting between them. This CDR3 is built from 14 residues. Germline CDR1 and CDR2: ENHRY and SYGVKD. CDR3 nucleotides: TGTGCCATCAGTGACTTCGGGGGGAATCAGCCCCAGCATTTT. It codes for CAISDFGGNQPQHF.

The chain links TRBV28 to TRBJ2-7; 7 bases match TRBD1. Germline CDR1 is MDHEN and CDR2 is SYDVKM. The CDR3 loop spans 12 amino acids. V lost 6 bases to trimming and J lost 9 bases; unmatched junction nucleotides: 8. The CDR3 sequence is CASSYGQELQYF. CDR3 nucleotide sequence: TGTGCCAGCAGCTACGGACAGGAGTTGCAGTACTTC.

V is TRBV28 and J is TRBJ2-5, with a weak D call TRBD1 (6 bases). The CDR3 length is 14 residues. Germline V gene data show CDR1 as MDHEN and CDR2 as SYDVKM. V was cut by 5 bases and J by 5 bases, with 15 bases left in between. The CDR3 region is CASSQTGKVETQYF. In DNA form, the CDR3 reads TGTGCCAGCAGTCAAACAGGGAAAGTGGAGACCCAGTACTTC.

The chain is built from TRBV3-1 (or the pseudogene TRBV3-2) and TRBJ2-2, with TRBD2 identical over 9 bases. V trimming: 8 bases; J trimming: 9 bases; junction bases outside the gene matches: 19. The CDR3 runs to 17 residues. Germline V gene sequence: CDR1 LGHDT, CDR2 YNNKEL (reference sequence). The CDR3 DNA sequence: TGTGCCAGCCGCGTGGGGGCGGGGGGGCCGATAATCAGGGAGCTGTTTTTT. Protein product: CASRVGAGGPIIRELFF.

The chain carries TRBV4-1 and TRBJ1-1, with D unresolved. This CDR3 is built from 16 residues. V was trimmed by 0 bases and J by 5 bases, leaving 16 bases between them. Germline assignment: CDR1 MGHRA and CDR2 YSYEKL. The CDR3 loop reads CASSQDRVGVGTEAFF. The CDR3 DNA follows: TGCGCCAGCAGCCAAGATAGAGTCGGGGTAGGGACTGAAGCTTTCTTT.

CDR3 sequence (DNA): TGTGCCATCAGTGAGCCCAACAGGGGGTTGAACGAGCAGTACTTC. This codes for CAISEPNRGLNEQYF. The chain couples TRBV10-3 to TRBJ2-7; 8 bases map to TRBD1. The CDR3 has 15 residues. V was pared by 2 bases and J by 5 bases, with 8 bases of the junction left unmatched. The germline V gene encodes CDR1 ENHRY and CDR2 SYGVKD.

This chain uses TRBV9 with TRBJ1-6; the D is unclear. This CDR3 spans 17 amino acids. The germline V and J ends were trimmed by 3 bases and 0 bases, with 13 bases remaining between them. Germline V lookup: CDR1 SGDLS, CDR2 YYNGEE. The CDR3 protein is CASSGIPSSSYNSPLHF. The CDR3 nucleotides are TGTGCCAGCAGCGGTATCCCTTCGAGCTCCTATAATTCACCCCTCCACTTT.

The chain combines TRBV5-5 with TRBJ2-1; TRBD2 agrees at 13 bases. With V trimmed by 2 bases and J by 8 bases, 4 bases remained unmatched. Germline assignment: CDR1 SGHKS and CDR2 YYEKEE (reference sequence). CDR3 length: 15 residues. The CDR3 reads CASSFRGLAGDEQFF. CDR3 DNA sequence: TGTGCCAGCAGCTTTCGCGGACTAGCGGGAGATGAGCAGTTCTTC.

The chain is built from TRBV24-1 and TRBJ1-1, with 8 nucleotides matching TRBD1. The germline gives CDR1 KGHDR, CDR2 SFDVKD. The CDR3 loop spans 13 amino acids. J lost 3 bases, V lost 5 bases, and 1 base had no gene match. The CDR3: CATSARGHTEAFF. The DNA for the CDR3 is TGTGCCACCAGTGCCAGGGGGCACACTGAAGCTTTCTTT.

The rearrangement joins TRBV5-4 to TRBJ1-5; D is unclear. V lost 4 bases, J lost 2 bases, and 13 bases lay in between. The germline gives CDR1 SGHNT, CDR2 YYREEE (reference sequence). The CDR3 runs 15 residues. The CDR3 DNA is TGTGCCAGCAGCCTTAGCCCGAGGGGCAATCAGCCCCAGCATTTT. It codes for CASSLSPRGNQPQHF. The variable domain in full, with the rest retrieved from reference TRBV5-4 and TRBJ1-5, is ETGVTQSPTHLIKTRGQQVTLRCSSQSGHNTVSWYQQALGQGPQFIFQYYREEENGRGNFPPRFSGLQFPNYSSELNVNALELDDSALYLCASSLSPRGNQPQHFGDGTRLSIL.

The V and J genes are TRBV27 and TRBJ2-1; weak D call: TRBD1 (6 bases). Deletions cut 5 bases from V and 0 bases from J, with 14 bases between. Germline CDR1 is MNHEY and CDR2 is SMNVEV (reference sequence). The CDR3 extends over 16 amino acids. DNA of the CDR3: TGTGCCAGCAGTACCCCGACAGGACCCTCCTACAATGAGCAGTTCTTC. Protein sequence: CASSTPTGPSYNEQFF.

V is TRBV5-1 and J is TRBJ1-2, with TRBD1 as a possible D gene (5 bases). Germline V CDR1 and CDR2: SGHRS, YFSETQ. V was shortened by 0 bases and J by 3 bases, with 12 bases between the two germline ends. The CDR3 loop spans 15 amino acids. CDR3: CASSLALTVDYGYTF. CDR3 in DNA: TGCGCCAGCAGCTTGGCCCTGACAGTAGACTATGGCTACACCTTC.

This CDR3 is CASSLGTASYGYTF. CDR3 DNA: TGTGCCAGCAGCTTAGGGACAGCGAGCTATGGCTACACCTTC. The chain is built from TRBV7-2 and TRBJ1-2; D is perhaps TRBD1 (6 bases). The CDR3 sequence is 14 residues long. V shed 1 base and J shed 4 bases, with 10 bases lying between them. Germline-derived CDR1 and CDR2 are SGHTA and FQGNSA.

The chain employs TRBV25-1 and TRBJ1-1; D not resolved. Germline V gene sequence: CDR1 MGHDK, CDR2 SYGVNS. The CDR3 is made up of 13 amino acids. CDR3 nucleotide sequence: TGTGTCCTAACGCGGGGATGGGACACTGAAGCTTTCTTT. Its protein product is CVLTRGWDTEAFF.

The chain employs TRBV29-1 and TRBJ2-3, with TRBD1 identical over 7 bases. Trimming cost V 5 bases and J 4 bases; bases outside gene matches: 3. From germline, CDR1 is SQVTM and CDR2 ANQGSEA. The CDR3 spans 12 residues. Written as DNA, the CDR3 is TGCAGCGTTTCCACAGGGGCAGATACGCAGTATTTT. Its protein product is CSVSTGADTQYF.